The clone carrying this TCR beta chain was counted at least ten times. Its antigen is undetermined. This CDR3 is built from 13 residues. CDR1 and CDR2 (germline): MNHNS, SASEGT. V dropped 8 bases and J dropped 3 bases, with 13 bases sitting between them. The data stem from a study of T cells in Graves' hyperthyroidism and ophthalmopathy. The study's findings and limits: Researchers found most expanded thyroid clonotypes above 0.001 in blood as well.

Template material for amplifying TCR beta CDR3 regions consisted of RNA transcripts. HTBI primers drove first-round RT-PCR of the TCR CDR3. TCRdb redid the calling of the multiplex PCR reads with MiXCR, one entry per CDR3 protein. Seen here are about 400,000 distinct CDR3 sequences, approximately 13% observed once, and the top ten hold about 9.1%. The specimen sequenced was blood. The rearrangement uses TRBV6-1 and TRBJ2-5; D gene uncertain. This TCR was sampled from a young woman with Graves' hyperthyroidism. The CDR3: CASETRLEETQYF. CDR3 DNA: TGTGCCAGCGAAACACGCTTAGAAGAGACCCAGTACTTC.